This entry lists 17 T cell receptor beta chains sequenced from one sample in a study of vaccination and CD4 T cells after COVID-19. Documented treatment: roughly 10-day PBMC culture with coronavirus spike peptide pools or control peptides (ViraFEST assay). No antigens are known for them. Sequenced with the Oncomine TCR Beta short-read assay was DNA taken from cultured CD4+ T cells. TCRdb re-analysed the PCR reads in MiXCR, keeping a single row per CDR3 protein. The sample includes roughly 20,000 distinct CDR3 sequences, 40% to 50% seen only once; the top ten take roughly 6.3%. The specimen was CD4+ T cells from blood, cultured in vitro, collected before SARS-CoV-2 vaccination. These receptors originate from a human donor who had recovered from COVID-19.

This chain joins TRBV20-1 and TRBJ2-5; TRBD2 aligns across 8 bases. Germline assignment: CDR1 DFQATT and CDR2 SNEGSKA (reference sequence). Unmatched junction bases numbered 18, after V lost 1 base and J lost 2 bases. The CDR3 length is 19 residues. CDR3 amino acids: CSARGPPSGGPVLQETQYF. The CDR3 DNA is TGCAGTGCTAGAGGTCCCCCCAGCGGGGGCCCTGTTTTACAAGAGACCCAGTACTTC.

The chain carries TRBV2 and TRBJ1-2; no firm D call. There are 13 residues in the CDR3. The V and J ends lost 7 bases and 3 bases respectively, with 12 bases between them. Germline values: CDR1 SNHLY, CDR2 FYNNEI. CDR3 protein: CASTPDGDYGYTF. The CDR3 nucleotides read TGTGCCAGCACCCCGGACGGGGACTATGGCTACACCTTC.

The V call is TRBV6-2 or TRBV6-3, the J call TRBJ2-5; perhaps TRBD2 as D (6 bases). V lost 7 bases and J lost 7, with 16 bases in between. Germline CDR1 is MNHEY and CDR2 is SVGEGT. This CDR3 contains 13 residues. CDR3 sequence (DNA): TGTGCCAGCACTAACGGGGTGGGGGGGACCCAGTACTTC. Its protein product is CASTNGVGGTQYF.

The V and J genes are TRBV19 and TRBJ1-1; D is unclear. V lost 3 bases to trimming and J lost 1 base, with 9 bases between them. The CDR3 totals 14 residues. The germline CDR1 and CDR2 sequences are LNHDA and SQIVND (reference sequence). The CDR3 nucleotides read TGTGCCAGTAGTATCCTAGGAGCGAACACTGAAGCTTTCTTT. It specifies CASSILGANTEAFF.

The chain links TRBV28 to TRBJ2-2; 10 bases match TRBD1. The CDR3 runs to 16 residues. Germline V gene data show CDR1 as MDHEN and CDR2 as SYDVKM. V shed 6 bases and J 5 bases; nucleotides not matched to a gene: 9. Here the CDR3 reads CASRLPGQGRTGELFF. In DNA, the CDR3 is TGTGCCAGCAGATTACCGGGACAGGGGAGAACCGGGGAGCTGTTTTTT.

The chain joins TRBV6-2 or TRBV6-3 to TRBJ2-2, with a weak D call TRBD1 (6 bases). The CDR3 totals 15 residues. V was clipped by 7 bases and J by 5 bases, with 17 bases between them. Germline V gives CDR1 MNHEY, CDR2 SVGEGT. The CDR3, as DNA: TGTGCCAGCAAATCTTTCAGGGGTACGACCGGGGAGCTGTTTTTT. It yields the protein CASKSFRGTTGELFF.

The chain recombines TRBV7-2 with TRBJ2-5, with D uncertain. CDR1 is SGHTA, CDR2 FQGNSA, per germline. The CDR3 length is 13 residues. V was pared by 1 base and J by 1 base, with 4 bases between. The CDR3 DNA reads TGTGCCAGCAGCTTAGTGGCCCAAGAGACCCAGTACTTC. Translation: CASSLVAQETQYF. Filled out from reference TRBV7-2 and TRBJ2-5, the complete variable domain reads GAGVSQSPSNKVTEKGKDVELRCDPISGHTALYWYRQSLGQGLEFLIYFQGNSAPDKSGLPSDRFSAERTGGSVSTLTIQRTQQEDSAVYLCASSLVAQETQYFGPGTRLLVL.

The CDR3 nucleotides are TGTGCCAGTGGGTCACAGGGCCCAAGGGAGCTGTTTTTT. Its protein is CASGSQGPRELFF. V is TRBV28 and J is TRBJ2-2; perhaps TRBD1 as D (6 bases). CDR3 size: 13 residues. Germline assignment: CDR1 MDHEN and CDR2 SYDVKM. The V and J ends lost 9 bases and 9 bases respectively, with 17 bases between them.

This clonotype was detected only a few times. J is TRBJ1-1 and V is TRBV7-9, with D unclear. V was trimmed by 4 bases and J by 0 bases, leaving 9 bases between them. Germline CDR1 is SEHNR and CDR2 is FQNEAQ (reference sequence). The CDR3 loop spans 14 amino acids. CDR3 DNA sequence: TGTGCCAGCAGCTCGAGTAGTATGAACACTGAAGCTTTCTTT. Translation: CASSSSSMNTEAFF. Based on the CDR3 plus reference TRBV7-9 and TRBJ1-1, the full variable domain is DTGVSQNPRHKITKRGQNVTFRCDPISEHNRLYWYRQTLGQGPEFLTYFQNEAQLEKSRLLSDRFSAERPKGSFSTLEIQRTEQGDSAMYLCASSSSSMNTEAFFGQGTRLTVV.

By frequency in the sample, this clonotype is medium-sized. The CDR3 loop is CASGTGGETQYF. CDR3 coding DNA: TGTGCCAGCGGTACAGGGGGCGAGACCCAGTACTTC. The V call is TRBV7-2, the J call TRBJ2-5, with 9 bases matching TRBD1. V dropped 8 bases and J dropped 5; count of bases not matched to a gene: 3. CDR3 length equals 12 residues. Germline V gene sequence: CDR1 SGHTA, CDR2 FQGNSA. The full variable domain, in which reference TRBV7-2 and TRBJ2-5 provide the parts outside the CDR3, is GAGVSQSPSNKVTEKGKDVELRCDPISGHTALYWYRQSLGQGLEFLIYFQGNSAPDKSGLPSDRFSAERTGGSVSTLTIQRTQQEDSAVYLCASGTGGETQYFGPGTRLLVL.

The J gene is TRBJ1-1, the V gene TRBV12-3 or TRBV12-4; the match to TRBD1 covers 9 bases. The V gene end was trimmed by 4 bases and the J gene end by 5 bases; junction bases not matched to a gene: 5. The CDR3 extends over 14 amino acids. The CDR3 DNA reads as TGTGCCAGCAGTTCCCAGGGACAGGGTACTGAAGCTTTCTTT. It codes for CASSSQGQGTEAFF.

This clonotype was counted a few times. The rearrangement joins TRBV10-3 to TRBJ2-1; 10 nucleotides match TRBD2. Germline V gene sequence: CDR1 ENHRY, CDR2 SYGVKD. The trim removed 5 bases at V and 2 bases at J, leaving 30 bases unmatched. CDR3 length equals 24 residues. The CDR3 is CAISLQHPGLAGAYDILPYNEQFF. CDR3 bases: TGTGCCATCAGTCTCCAACACCCCGGGCTAGCGGGGGCGTACGACATCCTTCCCTACAATGAGCAGTTCTTC.

This clonotype was seen a handful of times. The J gene is TRBJ2-5, the V gene TRBV10-1; 9 positions agree with TRBD2. There are 16 residues in the CDR3. Trimming removed 0 bases from V and 1 base from J; junction bases left unmatched: 3. Germline lookup yields CDR1 WNHNN and CDR2 SYGVQD (reference sequence). The chain's CDR3 is CASSESKTSGQETQYF. The CDR3 coding sequence is TGCGCCAGCAGTGAGTCGAAGACTAGCGGCCAAGAGACCCAGTACTTC.

The chain recombines TRBV6-2 or TRBV6-3 with TRBJ1-6; D may be TRBD1 (6 bases). From germline, CDR1 is MNHEY and CDR2 SVGEGT. CDR3 length: 15 amino acids. Trimming took off 6 bases at V and 8 bases at J, with 17 bases between the two ends. The CDR3 spells CASSLLGTSDSPLHF. CDR3 nucleotides: TGTGCCAGCAGCCTACTAGGGACAAGCGATTCACCCCTCCACTTT.

This clonotype came up a few times. V is TRBV6-5 and J is TRBJ1-5, with D uncertain. Germline loops: CDR1 MNHEY, CDR2 SVGAGI. This CDR3 is 16 amino acids long. V was clipped by 0 bases and J by 5 bases, with 14 bases between them. The CDR3 DNA reads as TGTGCCAGCAGTTACTCCCGGGGTCGGATGGATCAGCCCCAGCATTTT. This sequence encodes CASSYSRGRMDQPQHF.

The chain couples TRBV20-1 to TRBJ1-5; no firm D call. The CDR3 has 13 amino acids. Germline V lookup: CDR1 DFQATT, CDR2 SNEGSKA (reference sequence). V lost 6 bases, J lost 4 bases, and 13 bases lay in between. The CDR3 is CSAKPVGNQPQHF. CDR3 sequence (DNA): TGCAGTGCCAAGCCGGTAGGTAATCAGCCCCAGCATTTT.

This clonotype occurred a few times. V is TRBV5-4 and J is TRBJ2-5, with unresolved D. The germline CDR1 and CDR2 sequences are SGHNT and YYREEE (reference sequence). V was shortened by 2 bases and J by 0 bases, with 5 bases between the two germline ends. This CDR3 region has 13 residues. CDR3 in amino acids: CASSLGNQETQYF. CDR3 bases: TGTGCCAGCAGCTTAGGGAACCAAGAGACCCAGTACTTC.